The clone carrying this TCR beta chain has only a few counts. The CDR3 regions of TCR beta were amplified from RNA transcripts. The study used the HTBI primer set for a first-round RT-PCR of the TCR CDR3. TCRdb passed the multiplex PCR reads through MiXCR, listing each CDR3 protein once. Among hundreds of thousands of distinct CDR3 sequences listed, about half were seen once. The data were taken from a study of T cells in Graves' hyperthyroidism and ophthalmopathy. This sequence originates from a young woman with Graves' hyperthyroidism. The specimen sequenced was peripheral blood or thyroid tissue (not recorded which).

CDR3 sequence: CSALQGRDEKLFF. The CDR3 region has the DNA TGCAGTGCCCTTCAGGGGAGGGATGAAAAACTGTTTTTT. The V and J genes are TRBV20-1 and TRBJ1-4; D possibly corresponds to TRBD1 (6 bases). V was trimmed by 6 bases and J by 6 bases, leaving 14 bases between them. Germline V gene data show CDR1 as DFQATT and CDR2 as SNEGSKA (reference sequence). The CDR3 sequence is 13 residues long.